These 28 T cell receptor beta chains originate from one sample sequenced in a study of metastatic and nonmetastatic thyroid tumors. MiXCR re-clonotyped the PCR reads for TCRdb. The sample includes tens of thousands of clones, roughly a quarter seen only once; the top ten take 4.5% to 5.5%. Thyroid surgery took place with no prior treatment in any patient. The sample consisted of tumor tissue. The source of these receptors is a female donor with papillary thyroid cancer or a benign thyroid nodule (not recorded which). Some clones in this sample may be carry-over from other donors' samples.

The genes are TRBV10-1 and TRBJ2-5; 8 bases align to TRBD1. Germline-derived CDR1 and CDR2 are WNHNN and SYGVQD (reference sequence). The V and J ends lost 6 bases and 4 bases, in that order; junction bases with no gene match: 7. CDR3 length: 14 amino acids. The CDR3 region is CASSAATGGETQYF. DNA for the CDR3: TGCGCCAGCAGCGCCGCCACAGGGGGAGAGACCCAGTACTTC.

This clone has a count of ten or more. The V gene is TRBV6-1, the J gene TRBJ2-1; D is ambiguous. This CDR3 is 13 amino acids long. V lost 5 bases and J lost 6, with 11 bases in between. In germline, CDR1 is MNHNS, CDR2 SASEGT. The CDR3 spells CASSPIVTNEQFF. The CDR3 DNA sequence: TGTGCCAGCAGTCCAATAGTAACCAATGAGCAGTTCTTC.

The V gene is TRBV30, the J gene TRBJ2-7; TRBD2 matches at 9 bases. J gave up 6 bases and V 4 bases, and 16 bases lay outside the gene matches. Germline CDR1 reads GTSNPN; CDR2 reads SVGIG (reference sequence). The CDR3 runs to 16 residues. CDR3 DNA sequence: TGTGCCTGGACCATGCGGGGGGGAATACCTTCTGGCGAGCAGTACTTC. The encoded protein is CAWTMRGGIPSGEQYF. The variable domain in full, completed from reference TRBV30 and TRBJ2-7, reads SQTIHQWPATLVQPVGSPLSLECTVEGTSNPNLYWYRQAAGRGLQLLFYSVGIGQISSEVPQNLSASRPQDRQFILSSKKLLLSDSGFYLCAWTMRGGIPSGEQYFGPGTRLTVT.

This clone came up many times. Additional DNA sequences in this sample encode the identical CDR3. The chain recombines TRBV9 with TRBJ2-2, with D unclear. From germline, CDR1 is SGDLS and CDR2 YYNGEE. This CDR3 is 12 amino acids long. V shed 0 bases and J shed 7 bases, with 4 bases lying between them. CDR3 nucleotides: TGTGCCAGCAGCGTAGCAGGCGGGGAGCTGTTTTTT. Translating gives CASSVAGGELFF.

Judged by abundance, this clone is medium-sized. The V and J genes are TRBV6-2 or TRBV6-3 and TRBJ2-2, with 7 bases that match TRBD1. The J segment lost 2 bases and the V segment lost 7 bases, leaving 4 bases of the junction unmatched. Germline CDR1 reads MNHEY; CDR2 reads SVGEGT. The CDR3 has 14 amino acids. The CDR3: CASKTGINTGELFF. DNA of the CDR3: TGTGCCAGCAAGACAGGGATTAACACCGGGGAGCTGTTTTTT.

This clone was counted at least ten times. V gene TRBV10-3 combines with J gene TRBJ2-2, with no clear D. CDR3 length: 17 residues. Trimming cost V 6 bases and J 4 bases, with 21 bases left between them. Germline assignment: CDR1 ENHRY and CDR2 SYGVKD. The CDR3: CAIRRNLEPAPTGELFF. CDR3 nucleotide sequence: TGTGCCATCAGGAGGAACCTTGAGCCCGCTCCCACCGGGGAGCTGTTTTTT.

Within the sample, this clone is medium-sized. The chain joins TRBV11-2 to TRBJ1-2; 9 positions match TRBD1. This CDR3 contains 14 residues. V was pared by 5 bases and J by 5 bases, with 6 bases of the junction left unmatched. CDR1 SGHAT and CDR2 FQNNGV come from the germline V gene. The CDR3 DNA sequence: TGTGCCAGCAGCCCTGGGACAGGGTCTTATGGCTACACCTTC. Protein product: CASSPGTGSYGYTF.

In this sample, this clone turned up many times. The same CDR3 is also encoded by other DNA sequences in this sample. The chain couples TRBV5-6 to TRBJ2-3, with D tentatively TRBD2 (7 bases). In germline, CDR1 is SGHDT, CDR2 YYEEEE. The CDR3 has 15 amino acids. V lost 0 bases to trimming and J lost 1 base, with 9 bases between them. DNA for the CDR3: TGTGCCAGCAGCTTGGGAGGGGGGGGCACAGATACGCAGTATTTT. This codes for CASSLGGGGTDTQYF.

This clone was counted at least ten times. CDR3 sequence reads: CASSQGATASYEQYF. DNA of the CDR3: TGTGCCAGCAGCCAAGGTGCGACAGCCTCCTACGAGCAGTACTTC. The chain joins TRBV3-1 to TRBJ2-7; tentatively, D is TRBD1 (5 bases). Trimming pared 1 base from V and 0 bases from J, leaving 10 bases between. This CDR3 contains 15 residues. Germline V gene lookup returns CDR1 LGHDT and CDR2 YNNKEL (reference sequence).

The V and J genes are TRBV20-1 and TRBJ1-6; possibly TRBD1 for D (6 bases). Trimming removed 2 bases from V and 2 bases from J, with 16 bases in between. Germline-derived CDR1 and CDR2 are DFQATT and SNEGSKA (reference sequence). CDR3 length equals 17 residues. CDR3 nucleotides: TGCAGTGCTAGACCCCGAAGGGGGGCCGCCTATAATTCACCCCTCCACTTT. It translates to CSARPRRGAAYNSPLHF.

The chain has TRBV20-1 and TRBJ1-2, with 7 bases lining up with TRBD1. The junction had 11 bases not matched to a gene; V was cut back by 6 bases and J by 1 base. The length of the CDR3 is 15 residues. Germline V CDR1 and CDR2: DFQATT, SNEGSKA (reference sequence). The CDR3 DNA follows: TGCAGTGCCAAGGCGGTACAGGGGATTAACTATGGCTACACCTTC. Translated: CSAKAVQGINYGYTF.

The gene calls are TRBV10-1 and TRBJ2-3; a possible D gene is TRBD2 (7 bases). CDR1 and CDR2 from the germline V gene are WNHNN and SYGVQD (reference sequence). The CDR3 is 17 residues long. The V and J ends lost 0 bases and 3 bases respectively, with 16 bases between them. CDR3 region: CASSESQAGAQTDTQYF. CDR3 sequence (DNA): TGCGCCAGCAGTGAGTCACAGGCGGGGGCCCAAACAGATACGCAGTATTTT.

J is TRBJ2-6 and V is TRBV11-2; D remains unclear. This CDR3 is built from 17 residues. The V end was cut by 5 bases, the J end by 2 bases, with 16 bases between. Germline V gene lookup returns CDR1 SGHAT and CDR2 FQNNGV. This CDR3 is CASSKYSSGAGANVLTF. CDR3 sequence (DNA): TGTGCCAGCAGCAAGTACAGTTCCGGTGCTGGGGCCAACGTCCTGACTTTC.

This clone was counted ten times or more. This chain joins TRBV11-2 and TRBJ2-5; possible D gene TRBD1, 6 bases. CDR3 length: 14 amino acids. Germline assignment: CDR1 SGHAT and CDR2 FQNNGV. The ends were cut back, 4 bases at V and 2 bases at J, with 11 bases in the middle. CDR3: CASSYWTEQETQYF. The CDR3 coding sequence is TGTGCCAGCAGCTATTGGACAGAACAAGAGACCCAGTACTTC.

In this sample, this clone turned up many times. The chain uses TRBV20-1 and TRBJ2-5, with D perhaps TRBD1 or TRBD2 (7 bases each). Trimming removed 2 bases from V and 4 bases from J, with 14 bases in between. The CDR3 has 14 residues. Germline assignment: CDR1 DFQATT and CDR2 SNEGSKA (reference sequence). The CDR3 sequence is CSARLQGGGETQYF. The CDR3 DNA follows: TGCAGTGCTAGACTCCAGGGGGGGGGAGAGACCCAGTACTTC.

This clone was counted a few times. DNA of the CDR3: TGTGCCAGCAGCTTAGTCGGGAATGAGCAGTTCTTC. This translates into CASSLVGNEQFF. This chain joins TRBV7-2 and TRBJ2-1; D gene unclear. V lost 1 base and J lost 7, with 5 bases in between. Germline V CDR1 and CDR2: SGHTA, FQGNSA. This CDR3 has 12 amino acids.

This clone was recorded at least ten times. The rearrangement links TRBV20-1 to TRBJ2-5; 11 nucleotides match TRBD2. With 0 bases clipped from V and 3 bases from J, the junction kept 3 bases outside the gene matches. The CDR3 is made up of 15 amino acids. The germline V gene has CDR1 DFQATT and CDR2 SNEGSKA (reference sequence). Written as DNA, the CDR3 is TGCAGTGCTAGAGAGCTGGGACTAGCGGAAGAGACCCAGTACTTC. The encoded protein is CSARELGLAEETQYF.

Relative to its sample, this clone is medium-sized. This sequence joins TRBV2 and TRBJ1-5; D possibly corresponds to TRBD1 (6 bases). Deletions cut 4 bases from V and 5 bases from J, with 15 bases between. CDR1 and CDR2 (germline): SNHLY, FYNNEI. CDR3 size: 15 residues. The CDR3 spells CASSVDGQLHQPQHF. The CDR3 region has the DNA TGTGCCAGCAGTGTAGATGGACAGTTGCATCAGCCCCAGCATTTT.

The gene calls are TRBV7-9 and TRBJ2-7; 7 nucleotides match TRBD1. Trimming took 3 bases from V and 5 from J; bases not matched to a gene: 7. This CDR3 region has 14 residues. The germline gives CDR1 SEHNR, CDR2 FQNEAQ (reference sequence). The CDR3 DNA sequence: TGTGCCAGCAGCTTTCTCACAGGGGCTAACGAGCAGTACTTC. Its protein product is CASSFLTGANEQYF.

This clone was counted ten times or more. This CDR3 is also generated by other DNA sequences in the sample. This sequence joins TRBV6-4 and TRBJ2-1, with 10 positions matching TRBD2. CDR1 is MRHNA and CDR2 is SNTAGT in the germline V gene. Trimming cost V 0 bases and J 4 bases; bases outside gene matches: 0. This CDR3 has 15 residues. CDR3 sequence: CASSDSAGGYNEQFF. CDR3 sequence (DNA): TGTGCCAGCAGTGACTCAGCGGGGGGGTACAATGAGCAGTTCTTC.

Note on this clone: This sample also contains other DNA sequences that code for the same CDR3. This chain links TRBV20-1 with TRBJ2-1; 11 bases match TRBD2. The V segment lost 6 bases and the J segment 6 bases; nucleotides outside the gene matches: 13. The CDR3 sequence is 16 residues long. Germline lookup yields CDR1 DFQATT and CDR2 SNEGSKA (reference sequence). The CDR3 nucleotides read TGCAGTGCCAACGGACTAGCGGGCGGGGGTGGCAATGAGCAGTTCTTC. Amino acids: CSANGLAGGGGNEQFF.

The chain is built from TRBV20-1 and TRBJ2-4; a weak D match, TRBD1 (5 bases). The CDR3 contains 18 residues. Germline values: CDR1 DFQATT, CDR2 SNEGSKA (reference sequence). Trimming shortened V by 6 bases and J by 0 bases, and 24 bases separated the two germline ends. The CDR3 region is CSAPPLGQGFLAKNIQYF. The CDR3 DNA sequence: TGCAGTGCCCCCCCGCTCGGCCAGGGATTTTTAGCCAAAAACATTCAGTACTTC.

By share, this clone counts as medium-sized (0.01 to 0.1%). The J gene is TRBJ1-6, the V gene TRBV7-8, with 7 bases identical to TRBD1. The CDR3 consists of 18 residues. Germline V gene sequence: CDR1 SGHVS, CDR2 FQNEAQ. V shed 4 bases, J shed 0 bases, and the junction held 9 bases outside the gene matches. For the CDR3, the DNA is TGTGCCAGCAGCTCACAGGGGTCCTCTAGCTCCTATAATTCACCCCTCCACTTT. Protein sequence: CASSSQGSSSSYNSPLHF.

Points on this clone: One junction end disagrees with the germline gene, perhaps due to a read error. This chain connects TRBV6-2 or TRBV6-3 to TRBJ2-2; D is possibly TRBD2 (5 bases). The CDR3 is 19 amino acids. Per the germline V gene, CDR1 is MNHEY and CDR2 is SVGEGT. CDR3 region: CASSYFDASGGCNTGDLFF. The CDR3 nucleotides read TGTGCCAGCAGTTACTTCGACGCCTCAGGTGGCTGTAACACCGGGGATCTGTTTTTT.

By share, this clone ranks as medium-sized. The V and J genes are TRBV6-1 and TRBJ2-1, with 10 bases identical to TRBD1. From germline, CDR1 is MNHNS and CDR2 SASEGT. The length of the CDR3 is 14 residues. Trimming cost V 4 bases and J 8 bases; bases outside gene matches: 5. DNA of the CDR3: TGTGCCAGCAGTGCCTTGACAGGGGGCGATGAGCAGTTCTTC. This translates into CASSALTGGDEQFF.

This clone was recorded once. The rearrangement uses TRBV19 and TRBJ1-2; the D is unclear. Between the trimmed V and J ends, which lost 5 bases and 8 bases, there was a span of 30 bases. The CDR3 runs to 18 residues. Per germline, CDR1 LNHDA and CDR2 SQIVND (reference sequence). The CDR3 sequence: CASSPKGGFDILSRGYTF. CDR3 coding DNA: TGTGCCAGTAGTCCTAAGGGAGGGTTTGACATCCTCTCTAGGGGCTACACCTTC. Full variable domain (outside the CDR3, taken from reference TRBV19 and TRBJ1-2): DGGITQSPKYLFRKEGQNVTLSCEQNLNHDAMYWYRQDPGQGLRLIYYSQIVNDFQKGDIAEGYSVSREKKESFPLTVTSAQKNPTAFYLCASSPKGGFDILSRGYTFGSGTRLTVV.

J is TRBJ1-1 and V is TRBV20-1; D is unresolved. The germline V gene encodes CDR1 DFQATT and CDR2 SNEGSKA (reference sequence). The V end was cut by 6 bases, the J end by 0 bases, with 11 bases between. The CDR3 contains 13 residues. The CDR3, as DNA: TGCAGTGCCCCGGCCTCATTGAACACTGAAGCTTTCTTT. This encodes CSAPASLNTEAFF.

This clone was seen at least ten times. The chain joins TRBV19 to TRBJ2-7, with D perhaps matching TRBD1 (6 bases). CDR3 length: 17 amino acids. Germline CDR1 reads LNHDA; CDR2 reads SQIVND (reference sequence). V shed 0 bases and J shed 2 bases, with 17 bases lying between them. The CDR3 here is CASSIDLSRGQTYEQYF. Here the CDR3 DNA reads TGTGCCAGTAGTATAGATCTTAGTAGGGGACAAACCTACGAGCAGTACTTC.